These T cell receptor beta chains were read from a single sample in a study of Tregs in tolerant kidney transplant recipients. The repertoire was sequenced with immunoSEQ multiplex PCR; TCRdb's copy has only in-frame clones and lacks some. Found here are about 87,000 clones, over 85% of them singletons; the top ten hold 0.35% to 0.55%. The source material was CD4+ T cells from blood, sampled before the transplant. The receptor source for this set is a human donor who received a combined kidney and bone marrow transplant. Both conserved end residues are part of each CDR3. The order of the fields is V gene, J gene, CDR3 protein.

TRBV5-1,TRBJ2-1,CASSLALAGNEQFF
TRBV7-6,TRBJ2-3,CASTAGQASTDTQYF
TRBV6-1,TRBJ2-7,CASSERTGGYEQYF
TRBV13,TRBJ2-3,CASSLGQGAQNTQYF
TRBV28,TRBJ1-4,CASTPTGRLEKLFF
TRBV5-1,TRBJ1-1,CASSAKVSGSNAEAFF
TRBV28,TRBJ2-2,CASRETGWRSNTGELFF
TRBV4-3,TRBJ1-4,CASSQDYSGEKLFF
TRBV18,TRBJ2-5,CASSPRLETQYF
TRBV30,TRBJ1-5,CAWSVQGGNQPQHF
TRBV23-1,TRBJ1-2,CASSRNSDSLYGYTF
TRBV2,TRBJ2-5,CASRDRAETQYF